The 22 T cell receptor beta chains in this list originate from one sample, sequenced in a study of cytomegalovirus exposure and HLA in healthy donors. With 60 Vbeta and 13 Jbeta primers, the PCR was carried out. Only in-frame clones appear in the TCRdb table, and some are missing; sequencing was by immunoSEQ multiplex PCR. This sample's table reports about 160,000 clones. Sequencing used PBMCs. These receptors all come from a man under 40 in good health and CMV-seronegative.

V is TRBV11-3 and J is TRBJ2-3; 10 bases line up with TRBD2. J lost 5 bases, V lost 7 bases, and 6 bases had no gene match. This CDR3 comprises 14 residues. Germline values: CDR1 SGHNT, CDR2 YENEEA. The CDR3 protein is CASMRAGGVDTQYF. CDR3 coding DNA: TGTGCCAGCATGAGAGCGGGAGGGGTAGATACGCAGTATTTT.

J is TRBJ2-6 and V is TRBV5-1; a weak D match, TRBD1 (6 bases). CDR3 length: 16 amino acids. With 4 bases removed from V and 4 bases from J, the gap between germline ends came to 15 bases. The V gene's germline CDR1 is SGHRS and CDR2 YFSETQ. The CDR3 is CASSLPTGTGANVLTF. DNA for the CDR3: TGCGCCAGCAGCCTCCCGACAGGTACCGGGGCCAACGTCCTGACTTTC.

The chain links TRBV18 to TRBJ2-7, with 9 bases matching TRBD1. CDR1 is KGHSH, CDR2 LQKENI, per germline. The J segment lost 3 bases and the V segment lost 0 bases, leaving 0 bases of the junction unmatched. This CDR3 has 14 amino acids. CDR3 loop: CASSPPTGGYEQYF. Here the CDR3 DNA reads TGTGCCAGCTCACCACCGACAGGGGGCTACGAGCAGTACTTC.

This rearrangement joins TRBV11-2 to TRBJ1-1; D gene ambiguous. The CDR3 is 12 amino acids. Per germline, CDR1 SGHAT and CDR2 FQNNGV. The V and J ends lost 1 base and 4 bases respectively, with 4 bases between them. CDR3 DNA: TGTGCCAGCAGCTTAGGTCGCACTGAAGCTTTCTTT. Amino acid sequence: CASSLGRTEAFF.

This rearrangement joins TRBV9 to TRBJ2-7, with unresolved D. In germline, CDR1 is SGDLS, CDR2 YYNGEE. With 0 bases removed from V and 1 base from J, the gap between germline ends came to 11 bases. This CDR3 comprises 15 residues. The CDR3 DNA reads TGTGCCAGCAGCGTAGCCACAGCCTCTTCCTACGAGCAGTACTTC. The encoded protein is CASSVATASSYEQYF.

V gene TRBV19 combines with J gene TRBJ1-1; D is unresolved. Germline V gene lookup returns CDR1 LNHDA and CDR2 SQIVND (reference sequence). V dropped 4 bases and J dropped 0 bases, with 9 bases sitting between them. The CDR3 totals 14 residues. CDR3 nucleotide sequence: TGTGCCAGTAGTACGGGGAGGGTGAACACTGAAGCTTTCTTT. Its protein product is CASSTGRVNTEAFF.

V gene TRBV6-6 combines with J gene TRBJ1-5; D is uncertain. There are 16 residues in the CDR3. Germline CDR1 MNHNY, CDR2 SVGAGI (reference sequence). V lost 0 bases and J 7 bases, leaving 16 bases between the germline ends. CDR3 region: CASSYSPRQARQPQHF. The CDR3 nucleotides are TGTGCCAGCAGTTACTCTCCCAGGCAGGCCAGGCAGCCCCAGCATTTT.

The chain links TRBV19 to TRBJ1-1; D not resolved. The germline CDR1 and CDR2 sequences are LNHDA and SQIVND (reference sequence). The CDR3 sequence is 16 residues long. V lost 7 bases and J 1 base, leaving 19 bases between the germline ends. The CDR3 DNA follows: TGTGCCAGTACCAGTCGGATCGGGGTTGCGAACACTGAAGCTTTCTTT. Its protein is CASTSRIGVANTEAFF.

The J gene is TRBJ1-1, the V gene TRBV5-4, with a possible D match to TRBD1 (5 bases). This CDR3 contains 13 residues. From germline, CDR1 is SGHNT and CDR2 YYREEE (reference sequence). V was shortened by 2 bases and J by 4 bases, with 9 bases between the two germline ends. The CDR3 reads CASSFTGVTEAFF. The CDR3 DNA is TGTGCCAGCAGCTTCACAGGAGTCACTGAAGCTTTCTTT.

J is TRBJ2-3 and V is TRBV29-1, with TRBD2 matching 7 bases. CDR1 is SQVTM, CDR2 ANQGSEA, per germline. The CDR3 sequence is 14 residues long. V gave up 5 bases and J gave up 3 bases; unmatched junction bases: 8. The CDR3 DNA follows: TGCAGCGTTAGAGCGGGATCGGGTACAGATACGCAGTATTTT. The encoded protein is CSVRAGSGTDTQYF.

In nucleotides, the CDR3 is TGTGCCAGCAGTTACATAGGACAGGGCGTCCCCTATGGCTACACCTTC. The encoded protein is CASSYIGQGVPYGYTF. V is TRBV6-5 and J is TRBJ1-2; 8 bases map to TRBD1. This CDR3 region has 16 residues. The J segment lost 4 bases and the V segment lost 2 bases, leaving 9 bases of the junction unmatched. The V gene's germline CDR1 is MNHEY and CDR2 SVGAGI.

The DNA of the CDR3 is TGCGCCAGCAGGGGCCCCGGTTACACTGAAGCTTTCTTT. Translated: CASRGPGYTEAFF. The chain uses TRBV10-1 and TRBJ1-1; no reliable D call. V lost 6 bases, J lost 3 bases, and 11 bases lay in between. The germline V gene encodes CDR1 WNHNN and CDR2 SYGVQD (reference sequence). The CDR3 length is 13 residues.

This chain links TRBV7-9 with TRBJ2-7; tentative D call: TRBD2 (5 bases). Germline V gene lookup returns CDR1 SEHNR and CDR2 FQNEAQ (reference sequence). V lost 5 bases, J lost 2 bases, and 13 bases lay in between. This CDR3 region has 14 residues. In DNA, the CDR3 is TGTGCCAGCAGCCCCCCGGGAAATCCCTACGAGCAGTACTTC. Its translation is CASSPPGNPYEQYF. The full variable domain, with the rest looked up from reference TRBV7-9 and TRBJ2-7, is DTGVSQNPRHKITKRGQNVTFRCDPISEHNRLYWYRQTLGQGPEFLTYFQNEAQLEKSRLLSDRFSAERPKGSFSTLEIQRTEQGDSAMYLCASSPPGNPYEQYFGPGTRLTVT.

The CDR3 coding sequence is TGTGCCAGCAGCCTTAAATACCGGGACATAGCCGACTATGGCTACACCTTC. It codes for CASSLKYRDIADYGYTF. This chain links TRBV7-2 with TRBJ1-2; a weak D match, TRBD1 (6 bases). Germline CDR1 is SGHTA and CDR2 is FQGNSA. CDR3 length equals 17 residues. The V end was cut by 5 bases, the J end by 3 bases, with 22 bases between.

This chain uses TRBV18 with TRBJ1-1; D is perhaps TRBD1 (5 bases). Germline lookup yields CDR1 KGHSH and CDR2 LQKENI. The ends were cut back, 1 base at V and 3 bases at J, with 12 bases in the middle. This CDR3 spans 15 amino acids. The CDR3 protein is CASSPQGRGDTEAFF. CDR3 DNA: TGTGCCAGCTCACCACAGGGGAGGGGTGACACTGAAGCTTTCTTT. The full variable domain, with the rest looked up from reference TRBV18 and TRBJ1-1, is NAGVMQNPRHLVRRRGQEARLRCSPMKGHSHVYWYRQLPEEGLKFMVYLQKENIIDESGMPKERFSAEFPKEGPSILRIQQVVRGDSAAYFCASSPQGRGDTEAFFGQGTRLTVV.

This chain connects TRBV7-8 to TRBJ1-1; no reliable D call. Per the germline V gene, CDR1 is SGHVS and CDR2 is FQNEAQ. CDR3 length: 15 amino acids. Trimming left V 6 bases short and J 7 bases short, with 21 bases between. The CDR3 nucleotides read TGTGCCAGCAGTCCGCGGATCCCAAGTCTGGGTGAAGCTTTCTTT. It encodes CASSPRIPSLGEAFF.

The rearrangement links TRBV6-1 to TRBJ1-4; no clear D gene. This CDR3 has 15 amino acids. The germline V gene encodes CDR1 MNHNS and CDR2 SASEGT. The V and J ends lost 7 bases and 0 bases respectively, with 12 bases between them. CDR3 in DNA: TGTGCCAGCACCGACGCCCGGGCAACTAATGAAAAACTGTTTTTT. Protein product: CASTDARATNEKLFF.

V is TRBV5-5 and J is TRBJ2-7; D perhaps matches TRBD1 (6 bases). Per the germline V gene, CDR1 is SGHKS and CDR2 is YYEKEE (reference sequence). This CDR3 region has 15 residues. Trimming took off 2 bases at V and 1 base at J, with 13 bases between the two ends. As DNA, the CDR3 is TGTGCCAGCAGCTTACGGACAGCGCGATCCTACGAGCAGTACTTC. This codes for CASSLRTARSYEQYF.

The gene calls are TRBV25-1 and TRBJ2-5; 9 nucleotides match TRBD1. This CDR3 comprises 15 residues. With 5 bases clipped from V and 5 bases from J, the junction kept 9 bases outside the gene matches. From germline, CDR1 is MGHDK and CDR2 SYGVNS. This CDR3 reads CASSKTGTGFETQYF. Here the CDR3 DNA reads TGTGCCAGCAGTAAAACCGGGACAGGGTTCGAGACCCAGTACTTC.

V gene TRBV29-1 combines with J gene TRBJ2-7, with TRBD1 matching over 8 bases. V gave up 4 bases and J gave up 1 base; unmatched junction bases: 6. This CDR3 contains 14 residues. Germline V lookup: CDR1 SQVTM, CDR2 ANQGSEA. This CDR3 reads CSVAGDRGSYEQYF. CDR3 DNA: TGCAGCGTTGCCGGCGACAGGGGTTCCTACGAGCAGTACTTC.

In DNA, the CDR3 is TGTGCCTGGAGTGGACAGGGCGGCACTGAAGCTTTCTTT. It is translated as CAWSGQGGTEAFF. V gene TRBV30 combines with J gene TRBJ1-1; 7 bases map to TRBD1. The CDR3 consists of 13 residues. CDR1 and CDR2 from the germline V gene are GTSNPN and SVGIG (reference sequence). Unmatched junction bases numbered 3, after V lost 1 base and J lost 4 bases. The whole variable domain, filled in from reference TRBV30 and TRBJ1-1, reads SQTIHQWPATLVQPVGSPLSLECTVEGTSNPNLYWYRQAAGRGLQLLFYSVGIGQISSEVPQNLSASRPQDRQFILSSKKLLLSDSGFYLCAWSGQGGTEAFFGQGTRLTVV.

The V gene is TRBV10-3, the J gene TRBJ2-7; TRBD2 aligns across 15 bases. V shed 6 bases and J 0 bases; nucleotides not matched to a gene: 0. The CDR3 consists of 15 residues. CDR1 and CDR2 from the germline V gene are ENHRY and SYGVKD. CDR3 DNA sequence: TGTGCCATCAGGGGACTAGCGGGGGGCTCCTACGAGCAGTACTTC. This sequence encodes CAIRGLAGGSYEQYF.